This passage covers 4 T cell receptor beta chains from one sample sequenced in a study of beta chain features in type 1 diabetes. The study reverse transcribed the entire isolated RNA, so it sequenced expressed TCRB transcripts. Using immunoSEQ multiplex PCR, the repertoire was profiled, and TCRdb retains in-frame clones only, with some absent. This repertoire shows over 150,000 clones, under 9.5% found once; its top ten account for about 0.6%. The sequenced sample was central memory CD4+ T cells from blood. All receptors derive from a man younger than 30 in good health.

This rearrangement joins TRBV27 to TRBJ2-6, with TRBD1 matching over 10 bases. The V and J ends lost 0 bases and 2 bases, in that order; junction bases with no gene match: 4. The CDR3 is 18 residues long. Looked up from germline, CDR1 is MNHEY and CDR2 is SMNVEV (reference sequence). The CDR3 is CASSLSGTGEAGANVLTF. Written as DNA, the CDR3 is TGTGCCAGCAGTTTATCGGGGACAGGGGAAGCTGGGGCCAACGTCCTGACTTTC.

V and J are TRBV7-3 and TRBJ1-2; 8 nucleotides agree with TRBD1. The CDR3 runs 14 residues. Germline CDR1 reads SGHTA; CDR2 reads FQGTGA. Trimming took 5 bases from V and 4 from J; bases not matched to a gene: 6. The CDR3: CASSPGQEIYGYTF. The DNA for the CDR3 is TGTGCCAGCAGCCCGGGACAGGAAATCTATGGCTACACCTTC.

This clone was observed at least ten times. This chain links TRBV7-3 with TRBJ2-5; possible D gene TRBD1, 6 bases. This CDR3 spans 13 amino acids. V lost 5 bases to trimming and J lost 2 bases, with 9 bases between them. CDR1 and CDR2 (germline): SGHTA, FQGTGA. The CDR3, as DNA: TGTGCCAGCAGCCCGGGACATCAAGAGACCCAGTACTTC. This encodes CASSPGHQETQYF.

This clone appeared a few times. The V call is TRBV7-2, the J call TRBJ2-7; the D gene is possibly TRBD1 (5 bases). The germline V and J ends were trimmed by 5 bases and 4 bases, with 18 bases remaining between them. The CDR3 has 15 residues. Per the germline V gene, CDR1 is SGHTA and CDR2 is FQGNSA. CDR3 sequence: CASSPGQAGIYEQYF. The CDR3 DNA follows: TGTGCCAGCAGCCCCGGCCAGGCAGGGATTTACGAGCAGTACTTC.